This entry lists 9 T cell receptor beta chains sequenced from one sample in a study of blood T cell repertoires in COVID-19. TCRdb's copy holds only in-frame clones and misses some; the assay was immunoSEQ multiplex PCR. This sample yields around 260,000 clones, of which roughly 90% are seen a single time; 0.85% to 0.95% belongs to the top ten. The source material was peripheral blood. The receptor set was obtained from a woman aged 40 to 49 who had recovered from COVID-19.

The rearrangement links TRBV28 to TRBJ2-7, with 16 bases identical to TRBD2. Germline V CDR1 and CDR2: MDHEN, SYDVKM. This CDR3 has 16 residues. V trimming: 2 bases; J trimming: 2 bases; junction bases outside the gene matches: 0. The CDR3 sequence: CASSLGTSGRAYEQYF. CDR3 nucleotide sequence: TGTGCCAGCAGTTTAGGGACTAGCGGGAGGGCCTACGAGCAGTACTTC. The full variable domain, completed using reference TRBV28 and TRBJ2-7, is DVKVTQSSRYLVKRTGEKVFLECVQDMDHENMFWYRQDPGLGLRLIYFSYDVKMKEKGDIPEGYSVSREKKERFSLILESASTNQTSMYLCASSLGTSGRAYEQYFGPGTRLTVT.

A few counts support this clone. The J gene is TRBJ2-7, the V gene TRBV11-2; D uncertain. V was shortened by 1 base and J by 9 bases, with 19 bases between the two germline ends. This CDR3 has 15 residues. Germline values: CDR1 SGHAT, CDR2 FQNNGV. The CDR3 DNA reads as TGTGCCAGCAGCTTAGTGGCGATTACTACGAGCTGGCAGTACTTC. This encodes CASSLVAITTSWQYF.

The chain joins TRBV5-1 to TRBJ1-2; D may be TRBD1 (6 bases). Germline V lookup: CDR1 SGHRS, CDR2 YFSETQ. The length of the CDR3 is 13 residues. The germline V and J ends were trimmed by 6 bases and 8 bases, with 17 bases remaining between them. In nucleotides, the CDR3 is TGCGCCAGCACCTACGACAGGCAGTGGGGCTACACCTTC. Protein: CASTYDRQWGYTF.

This sequence joins TRBV30 and TRBJ2-7; TRBD1 matches 8 bases. V lost 4 bases to trimming and J lost 0 bases; unmatched junction nucleotides: 8. CDR3 size: 15 residues. Germline V CDR1 and CDR2: GTSNPN, SVGIG (reference sequence). The DNA for the CDR3 is TGTGCCTGGACCCTCCGGACAGGGAGCTCCTACGAGCAGTACTTC. This codes for CAWTLRTGSSYEQYF.

The chain employs TRBV5-1 and TRBJ1-1; 9 bases are shared with TRBD1. The V gene's germline CDR1 is SGHRS and CDR2 YFSETQ. The CDR3 extends over 19 amino acids. J gave up 1 base and V 3 bases, and 16 bases lay outside the gene matches. The CDR3 loop is CASSSTGTGIIRGNTEAFF. As DNA, the CDR3 is TGCGCCAGCAGCTCAACCGGGACAGGGATTATAAGGGGGAACACTGAAGCTTTCTTT.

This clone was observed a handful of times. The V gene is TRBV27, the J gene TRBJ1-5, with a possible D match to TRBD1 (5 bases). V lost 3 bases to trimming and J lost 3 bases, with 6 bases between them. Germline assignment: CDR1 MNHEY and CDR2 SMNVEV (reference sequence). This CDR3 spans 13 amino acids. This CDR3 reads CASSFGANQPQHF. For the CDR3, the DNA is TGTGCCAGCAGTTTTGGGGCCAATCAGCCCCAGCATTTT.

V usage is TRBV27 and J usage is TRBJ1-5, with D perhaps TRBD1 (5 bases). Germline CDR1 reads MNHEY; CDR2 reads SMNVEV (reference sequence). V lost 0 bases to trimming and J lost 6 bases, with 9 bases between them. The CDR3 runs to 14 residues. CDR3 region: CASSLSGGSQPQHF. In nucleotides, the CDR3 is TGTGCCAGCAGTTTATCGGGGGGTTCTCAGCCCCAGCATTTT.

CDR3 in DNA: TGTGCCAGCAGTTTGGGGGGTACCGGGGGCTATGGCTACACCTTC. It specifies CASSLGGTGGYGYTF. This chain joins TRBV28 and TRBJ1-2, with D possibly TRBD1 on 5 matching bases. The CDR3 sequence is 15 residues long. V was pared by 3 bases and J by 4 bases, with 15 bases between. Germline values: CDR1 MDHEN, CDR2 SYDVKM.

This clone was seen many times. The J gene is TRBJ2-5, the V gene TRBV5-6, with TRBD2 identical over 11 bases. Germline V CDR1 and CDR2: SGHDT, YYEEEE. The CDR3 has 17 amino acids. V lost 1 base and J lost 5; bases outside the gene matches: 10. CDR3 amino acids: CASSLRTSGFLAETQYF. The CDR3 coding sequence is TGTGCCAGCAGCTTGCGGACTAGCGGGTTCCTGGCGGAGACCCAGTACTTC.